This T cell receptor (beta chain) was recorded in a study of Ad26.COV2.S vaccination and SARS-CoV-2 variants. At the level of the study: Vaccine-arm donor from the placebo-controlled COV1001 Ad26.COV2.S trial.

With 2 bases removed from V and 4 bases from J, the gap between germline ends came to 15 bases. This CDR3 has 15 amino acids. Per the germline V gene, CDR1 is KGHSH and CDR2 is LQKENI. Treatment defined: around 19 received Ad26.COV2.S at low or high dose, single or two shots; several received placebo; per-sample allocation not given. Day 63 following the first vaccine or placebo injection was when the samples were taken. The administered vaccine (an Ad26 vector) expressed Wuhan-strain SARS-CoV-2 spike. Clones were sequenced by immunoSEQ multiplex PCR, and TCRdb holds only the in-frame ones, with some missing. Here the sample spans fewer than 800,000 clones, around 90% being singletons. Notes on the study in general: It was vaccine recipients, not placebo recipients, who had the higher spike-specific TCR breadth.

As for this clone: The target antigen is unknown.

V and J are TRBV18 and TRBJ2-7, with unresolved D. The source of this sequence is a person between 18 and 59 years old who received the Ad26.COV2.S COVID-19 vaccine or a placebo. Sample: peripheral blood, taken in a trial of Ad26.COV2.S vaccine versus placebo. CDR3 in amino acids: CASSPSPTLRYEQYF. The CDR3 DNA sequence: TGTGCCAGCTCACCATCCCCGACACTGAGATACGAGCAGTACTTC.